These 24 T cell receptor beta chains originate from one sample sequenced in a study of OX40 agonist ivuxolimab in advanced cancers. Clones were sequenced by immunoSEQ multiplex PCR, and TCRdb holds only the in-frame ones, with some missing. Of about 22,000 clones listed, around nine tenths were seen once; the top ten hold over 30%. Specimen: CD4+ or CD8+ T cells sorted from blood, collected in a trial of the OX40 agonist ivuxolimab. These TCRs come from an adult with an advanced solid tumor such as melanoma, head and neck, liver or kidney cancer.

The CDR3 loop is CASSSWGAGATEAFF. Here the CDR3 DNA reads TGTGCCAGCAGCTCATGGGGGGCAGGGGCCACTGAAGCTTTCTTT. V is TRBV5-6 and J is TRBJ1-1; TRBD1 might be the D (6 bases). This CDR3 is built from 15 residues. Trimming removed 3 bases at V and 4 bases at J, with 16 bases between. CDR1 is SGHDT and CDR2 is YYEEEE in the germline V gene.

The V call is TRBV5-6, the J call TRBJ1-1, with D unclear. V lost 3 bases, J lost 3 bases, and 12 bases lay in between. Germline V lookup: CDR1 SGHDT, CDR2 YYEEEE. The CDR3 runs 14 residues. Here the CDR3 reads CASSSIPGHTEAFF. In DNA form, the CDR3 reads TGTGCCAGCAGCTCTATTCCAGGCCACACTGAAGCTTTCTTT. The whole variable domain, remainder taken from reference TRBV5-6 and TRBJ1-1, is DAGVTQSPTHLIKTRGQQVTLRCSPKSGHDTVSWYQQALGQGPQFIFQYYEEEERQRGNFPDRFSGHQFPNYSSELNVNALLLGDSALYLCASSSIPGHTEAFFGQGTRLTVV.

V and J are TRBV7-8 and TRBJ2-3, with D maybe TRBD2 (6 bases). Germline-derived CDR1 and CDR2 are SGHVS and FQNEAQ. V lost 4 bases to trimming and J lost 4 bases, with 12 bases between them. This CDR3 is 14 amino acids long. The CDR3 nucleotides are TGTGCCAGCAGCTCCTCGGGAGTGGCAGATACGCAGTATTTT. Amino acids: CASSSSGVADTQYF.

The chain is built from TRBV30 and TRBJ1-2, with 7 bases that match TRBD1. The CDR3 is made up of 14 amino acids. V was pared by 0 bases and J by 5 bases, with 6 bases of the junction left unmatched. Germline CDR1 GTSNPN, CDR2 SVGIG (reference sequence). The CDR3 DNA reads TGTGCCTGGAGTGTGGAGGGGGCATGGTATGGCTACACCTTC. Amino acids: CAWSVEGAWYGYTF.

This clone occurred once. This chain uses TRBV6-6 with TRBJ1-6; perhaps TRBD1 as D (5 bases). Trimming stripped 4 bases from V and 7 bases from J, with 14 bases between. Germline V gives CDR1 MNHNY, CDR2 SVGAGI (reference sequence). This CDR3 has 15 amino acids. The DNA of the CDR3 is TGTGCCAGCAGTTTCGGTCAGGGTGGAAATTCACCCCTCCACTTT. The encoded protein is CASSFGQGGNSPLHF.

V and J are TRBV30 and TRBJ1-2; 7 nucleotides agree with TRBD1. Germline loops: CDR1 GTSNPN, CDR2 SVGIG (reference sequence). The length of the CDR3 is 15 residues. With V trimmed by 4 bases and J by 8 bases, 16 bases remained unmatched. CDR3 sequence: CAWTAKVRGELGYTF. CDR3 nucleotide sequence: TGTGCCTGGACTGCAAAGGTCAGGGGGGAACTGGGCTACACCTTC.

The V gene is TRBV10-2, the J gene TRBJ1-1; the D gene is possibly TRBD1 (5 bases). There are 13 residues in the CDR3. Germline values: CDR1 WSHSY, CDR2 SAAADI. The ends were cut back, 9 bases at V and 0 bases at J, with 11 bases in the middle. DNA for the CDR3: TGCGCCAGAACGTCGGGACTGAACACTGAAGCTTTCTTT. Translated: CARTSGLNTEAFF.

This clone was recorded once. This chain links TRBV7-9 with TRBJ2-1; 14 bases are shared with TRBD2. Trimming removed 0 bases from V and 6 bases from J; junction bases left unmatched: 4. This CDR3 is 17 amino acids long. Germline V CDR1 and CDR2: SEHNR, FQNEAQ (reference sequence). CDR3 sequence: CASSLARGTSGSNEQFF. The CDR3 DNA sequence: TGTGCCAGCAGCTTAGCGCGCGGGACTAGCGGGAGCAATGAGCAGTTCTTC.

The chain is built from TRBV27 and TRBJ1-2; TRBD1 is a possible D gene (5 bases). The CDR3 is made up of 15 amino acids. Trimming left V 0 bases short and J 4 bases short, with 12 bases between. Germline V gene lookup returns CDR1 MNHEY and CDR2 SMNVEV (reference sequence). The CDR3 region is CASSLSHRDPYGYTF. The CDR3 DNA follows: TGTGCCAGCAGTTTATCGCACCGGGACCCCTATGGCTACACCTTC.

CDR3 loop: CASSIKPHEQYF. The CDR3 DNA reads TGCGCCAGCAGCATAAAACCCCACGAGCAGTACTTC. V gene TRBV5-1 combines with J gene TRBJ2-7; the D is unclear. Germline CDR1 reads SGHRS; CDR2 reads YFSETQ. The germline V and J ends were trimmed by 4 bases and 5 bases, with 10 bases remaining between them. The CDR3 spans 12 residues.

The sample holds a few counts of this clone. The V and J genes are TRBV2 and TRBJ1-4; D not resolved. Trimming removed 1 base at V and 0 bases at J, with 9 bases between. CDR3 length: 16 residues. Germline CDR1 SNHLY, CDR2 FYNNEI. CDR3 sequence (DNA): TGTGCCAGCAGTGAAGGGACGGTTGCAACTAATGAAAAACTGTTTTTT. Protein product: CASSEGTVATNEKLFF.

This clone appeared a single time. CDR3 region: CASSSSIAGNSYEQYF. CDR3 coding DNA: TGTGCCAGCAGCTCCTCTATAGCGGGAAACTCCTACGAGCAGTACTTC. V usage is TRBV7-9 and J usage is TRBJ2-7; 8 bases line up with TRBD2. Germline V CDR1 and CDR2: SEHNR, FQNEAQ (reference sequence). The CDR3 is made up of 16 amino acids. After removal of 4 bases from V and 0 bases from J, the junction contained 8 bases not matched to a gene.

This clone was detected only once. The CDR3 DNA is TGTGCCAGCAGCTTAGACGCCACCTCTGGAAACACCATATATTTT. Translation gives CASSLDATSGNTIYF. The chain employs TRBV7-2 and TRBJ1-3; D not resolved. Trimming pared 1 base from V and 0 bases from J, leaving 7 bases between. This CDR3 comprises 15 residues. In germline, CDR1 is SGHTA, CDR2 FQGNSA.

The chain is built from TRBV4-1 and TRBJ2-5, with TRBD2 matching 9 bases. J was trimmed by 5 bases and V by 2 bases; bases with no gene match: 12. Per germline, CDR1 MGHRA and CDR2 YSYEKL. The CDR3 is 17 residues long. As DNA, the CDR3 is TGCGCCAGCAGCCAAAGCGGTTTAGCGGGAGAAATTGAGACCCAGTACTTC. Translating gives CASSQSGLAGEIETQYF.

DNA of the CDR3: TGTGCCAGCAGCTCTGACAGGATTGTTAACTATGGCTACACCTTC. Its protein is CASSSDRIVNYGYTF. V and J are TRBV5-4 and TRBJ1-2; D may be TRBD1 (6 bases). In germline, CDR1 is SGHNT, CDR2 YYREEE (reference sequence). V was clipped by 3 bases and J by 1 base, with 13 bases between them. The CDR3 loop spans 15 amino acids. Using reference TRBV5-4 and TRBJ1-2 for the parts outside the CDR3, the full variable domain is ETGVTQSPTHLIKTRGQQVTLRCSSQSGHNTVSWYQQALGQGPQFIFQYYREEENGRGNFPPRFSGLQFPNYSSELNVNALELDDSALYLCASSSDRIVNYGYTFGSGTRLTVV.

This clone was picked up a small number of times. This chain joins TRBV4-1 and TRBJ1-5; D remains unclear. The CDR3 contains 13 residues. V dropped 4 bases and J dropped 3 bases, with 7 bases sitting between them. The germline gives CDR1 MGHRA, CDR2 YSYEKL. The CDR3, as DNA: TGCGCCAGCAGCCGGGATTTCAATCAGCCCCAGCATTTT. Protein: CASSRDFNQPQHF.

The gene calls are TRBV11-3 and TRBJ2-7; TRBD1 aligns across 9 bases. V dropped 2 bases and J dropped 3; count of bases not matched to a gene: 8. Germline V lookup: CDR1 SGHNT, CDR2 YENEEA. This CDR3 has 16 residues. Written as DNA, the CDR3 is TGTGCCAGCAGCTTACCGGGACAGGGATTAAGCTACGAGCAGTACTTC. Translation gives CASSLPGQGLSYEQYF.

J is TRBJ2-3 and V is TRBV5-5; 10 bases are shared with TRBD2. The CDR3 consists of 15 residues. The trim removed 0 bases at V and 6 bases at J, leaving 4 bases unmatched. CDR1 and CDR2 from the germline V gene are SGHKS and YYEKEE (reference sequence). The CDR3 DNA reads TGTGCCAGCAGCTTGGAGTTTAGCGGGAGGGATACGCAGTATTTT. It is translated as CASSLEFSGRDTQYF.

This clone was seen a handful of times. The rearrangement links TRBV5-1 to TRBJ2-1; TRBD1 or TRBD2 may be the D gene (6 bases each). CDR1 is SGHRS, CDR2 YFSETQ, per germline. V was shortened by 0 bases and J by 3 bases, with 13 bases between the two germline ends. This CDR3 has 16 amino acids. In DNA, the CDR3 is TGCGCCAGCAGCTTGGGCACGGGGGCGGTCTACAATGAGCAGTTCTTC. It yields the protein CASSLGTGAVYNEQFF.

The chain has TRBV14 and TRBJ2-7, with 9 bases aligning to TRBD1. V lost 3 bases to trimming and J lost 5 bases; unmatched junction nucleotides: 11. The CDR3 loop spans 16 amino acids. Germline V gene lookup returns CDR1 SGHDN and CDR2 FVKESK. The CDR3 region is CASSHLTGTGYHEQYF. CDR3 nucleotides: TGTGCCAGCAGCCATTTAACCGGGACAGGGTACCACGAGCAGTACTTC.

The chain couples TRBV7-9 to TRBJ2-2; unclear D gene. Germline assignment: CDR1 SEHNR and CDR2 FQNEAQ (reference sequence). V gave up 0 bases and J gave up 8 bases, with 16 bases separating them. The CDR3 consists of 16 residues. The CDR3 bases are TGTGCCAGCAGCTTAGCGAGAGTCAATACACATGGGGAGCTGTTTTTT. Residues: CASSLARVNTHGELFF.

A few counts support this clone. The chain recombines TRBV9 with TRBJ2-2; TRBD1 matches at 7 bases. The CDR3 contains 16 residues. Germline trimming cut 3 bases from V and 0 bases from J; bases unmatched to any gene: 5. Germline loops: CDR1 SGDLS, CDR2 YYNGEE. CDR3 region: CASSAEGQANTGELFF. CDR3 in DNA: TGTGCCAGCAGCGCCGAAGGACAGGCGAACACCGGGGAGCTGTTTTTT. Together with reference TRBV9 and TRBJ2-2, the CDR3 gives the full variable domain: DSGVTQTPKHLITATGQRVTLRCSPRSGDLSVYWYQQSLDQGLQFLIQYYNGEERAKGNILERFSAQQFPDLHSELNLSSLELGDSALYFCASSAEGQANTGELFFGEGSRLTVL.

This sequence joins TRBV6-5 and TRBJ2-7; 7 nucleotides line up with TRBD1. V lost 6 bases, J lost 1 base, and 6 bases stayed unmatched. CDR3 size: 14 residues. Germline V gene sequence: CDR1 MNHEY, CDR2 SVGAGI. CDR3 DNA: TGTGCCAGCAGCCCGGACAGGATTTCCTACGAGCAGTACTTC. This sequence encodes CASSPDRISYEQYF.

The chain links TRBV4-3 to TRBJ2-6; 8 positions agree with TRBD1. J lost 2 bases, V lost 1 base, and 4 bases had no gene match. CDR1 and CDR2 from the germline V gene are LGHNA and YSLEER. The length of the CDR3 is 17 residues. Here the CDR3 reads CASSQGTGRAGANVLTF. For the CDR3, the DNA is TGCGCCAGCAGCCAAGGGACAGGGCGCGCTGGGGCCAACGTCCTGACTTTC.